The clone carrying this TCR beta chain has only a few counts. These data originate in a study of human T cells and chemical hapten exposure. The library put unique molecular identifiers onto individual cDNA molecules. MiXCR, applied by TCRdb to the RACE reads, yields one record per CDR3 protein. The sample includes fewer than 95,000 distinct CDR3 sequences, 9.5% to 12% seen only once; the top ten take over 2%. CDR3 length: 14 amino acids. Trimming removed 4 bases from V and 9 bases from J; junction bases left unmatched: 6. The germline CDR1 and CDR2 sequences are SGHTA and FQGNSA. Time point: patch test 2, 6 weeks after DPC sensitization. Treatment defined: therapeutic diphenylcyclopropenone sensitization with weekly scalp DPC. Sample donors consisted of patients with alopecia, aged 18 to 70 years, who were suitable for DPC.

The clonotype comes from a man between 40 and 49 years old with alopecia areata. Some clones in this sample may be carry-over from other donors' samples. The sequences come from whole blood, collected in connection with sensitization to the hapten diphenylcyclopropenone (DPC). The V call is TRBV7-2, the J call TRBJ2-1; 10 nucleotides agree with TRBD1. CDR3 nucleotide sequence: TGTGCCAGCAGCTCCGGGACAGGGGTTTTTGAGCAGTTCTTC. Its translation: CASSSGTGVFEQFF.